The 7 T cell receptor beta chains given below trace back to one sample, sequenced in a study of blood T cell repertoires in COVID-19. Profiling relied on immunoSEQ multiplex PCR, and the TCRdb table lists in-frame clones only, not all of them. The sample contains under 300,000 clones, around four fifths of which appear only once. Material: peripheral blood. These receptors originate from a woman aged 55-75 years with active or convalescent COVID-19.

The chain links TRBV19 to TRBJ2-2; 8 bases match TRBD1. This CDR3 has 14 residues. V lost 5 bases to trimming and J lost 5 bases; unmatched junction nucleotides: 4. In germline, CDR1 is LNHDA, CDR2 SQIVND (reference sequence). This CDR3 is CASSPRTGTGELFF. In DNA, the CDR3 is TGTGCCAGTAGTCCGAGGACAGGGACCGGGGAGCTGTTTTTT.

J is TRBJ1-3 and V is TRBV3-1 (or the pseudogene TRBV3-2); D perhaps matches TRBD1 (6 bases). CDR1 LGHDT and CDR2 YNNKEL come from the germline V gene (reference sequence). Trimming took 2 bases from V and 0 from J, leaving 14 bases between them. The CDR3 length is 17 residues. The CDR3 nucleotides read TGTGCCAGCAGCCAACCACCCGGGACAATCTCTGGAAACACCATATATTTT. Its translation: CASSQPPGTISGNTIYF.

The rearrangement links TRBV11-2 to TRBJ1-1; D not resolved. This CDR3 is built from 13 residues. Germline loops: CDR1 SGHAT, CDR2 FQNNGV. V was clipped by 0 bases and J by 1 base, with 3 bases between them. The CDR3 here is CASSLEQNTEAFF. The CDR3 DNA is TGTGCCAGCAGCTTAGAACAGAACACTGAAGCTTTCTTT.

This clone was counted between two and nine times. The V and J genes are TRBV19 and TRBJ2-2; D may be TRBD2 (5 bases). The germline V and J ends were trimmed by 3 bases and 0 bases, with 8 bases remaining between them. The CDR3 runs to 15 residues. Germline V gives CDR1 LNHDA, CDR2 SQIVND (reference sequence). The CDR3 protein is CASSIELANTGELFF. Written as DNA, the CDR3 is TGTGCCAGTAGTATTGAACTAGCGAACACCGGGGAGCTGTTTTTT.

This clone was seen only a few times. The chain recombines TRBV3-1 (or the pseudogene TRBV3-2) with TRBJ1-2, with 7 positions matching TRBD1. This CDR3 region has 15 residues. J gave up 5 bases and V 0 bases, and 6 bases lay outside the gene matches. Germline CDR1 LGHDT, CDR2 YNNKEL (reference sequence). DNA of the CDR3: TGTGCCAGCAGCCAAGATGTGGCAGGGGGATATGGCTACACCTTC. It encodes CASSQDVAGGYGYTF.

The table lists this clone with a count of one. This sequence joins TRBV27 and TRBJ2-7; D may be TRBD2 (5 bases). This CDR3 is 13 amino acids long. The V gene's germline CDR1 is MNHEY and CDR2 SMNVEV (reference sequence). The germline V and J ends were trimmed by 5 bases and 2 bases, with 10 bases remaining between them. Here the CDR3 reads CASSLDGAYEQYF. In DNA form, the CDR3 reads TGTGCCAGCAGTCTGGACGGGGCCTACGAGCAGTACTTC.

This clone was counted a few times. This chain links TRBV4-2 with TRBJ1-2; 7 bases line up with TRBD1. Germline lookup yields CDR1 LGHNA and CDR2 YNFKEQ. V lost 1 base, J lost 8 bases, and 10 bases stayed unmatched. The CDR3 covers 15 residues. CDR3 sequence reads: CASSQARDSLWGYTF. The CDR3 DNA sequence: TGTGCCAGCAGCCAAGCCCGGGACAGCCTTTGGGGCTACACCTTC.